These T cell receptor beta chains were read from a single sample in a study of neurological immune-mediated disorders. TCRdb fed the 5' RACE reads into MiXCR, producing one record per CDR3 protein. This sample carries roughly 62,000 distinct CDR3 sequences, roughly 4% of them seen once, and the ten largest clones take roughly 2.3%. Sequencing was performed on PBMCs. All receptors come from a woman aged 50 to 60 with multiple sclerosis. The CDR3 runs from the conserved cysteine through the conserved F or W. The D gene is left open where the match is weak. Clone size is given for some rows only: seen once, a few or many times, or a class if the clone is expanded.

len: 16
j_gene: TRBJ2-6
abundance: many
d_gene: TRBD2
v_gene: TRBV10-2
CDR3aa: CASSSGATSGANVLTF
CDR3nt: TGCGCCAGCAGTAGCGGGGCAACCTCTGGGGCCAACGTCCTGACTTTC

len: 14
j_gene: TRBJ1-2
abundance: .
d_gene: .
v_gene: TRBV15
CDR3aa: CATSRNSQGDGYTF
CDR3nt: TGTGCCACCAGCAGAAACTCACAGGGCGATGGCTACACCTTC

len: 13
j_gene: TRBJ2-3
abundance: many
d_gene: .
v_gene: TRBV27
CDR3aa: CASSSTFTDTQYF
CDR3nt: TGTGCCAGCAGTTCCACCTTCACAGATACGCAGTATTTT

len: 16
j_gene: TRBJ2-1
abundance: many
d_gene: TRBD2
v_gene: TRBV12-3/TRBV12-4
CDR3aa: CASTILSGRASNEQFF
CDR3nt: TGTGCCAGCACCATCTTGAGCGGGAGAGCGAGCAATGAGCAGTTCTTC

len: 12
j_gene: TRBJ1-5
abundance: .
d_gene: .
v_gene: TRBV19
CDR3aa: CASNWWSQPQHF
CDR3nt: TGTGCCAGTAATTGGTGGTCCCAGCCCCAGCATTTT

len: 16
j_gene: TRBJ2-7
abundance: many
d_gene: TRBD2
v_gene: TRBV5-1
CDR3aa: CASSLELAGLSYEQYF
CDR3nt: TGCGCCAGCAGCTTGGAACTAGCGGGTCTCTCCTACGAGCAGTACTTC

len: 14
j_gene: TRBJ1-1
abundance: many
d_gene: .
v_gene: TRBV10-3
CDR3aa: CAISERSGNTEAFF
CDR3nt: TGTGCCATCAGTGAGAGGTCAGGGAACACTGAAGCTTTCTTT

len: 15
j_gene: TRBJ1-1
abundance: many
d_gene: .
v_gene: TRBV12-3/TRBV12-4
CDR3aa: CASSFQAVGVTEAFF
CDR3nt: TGTGCCAGCAGTTTTCAGGCAGTGGGGGTGACTGAAGCTTTCTTT

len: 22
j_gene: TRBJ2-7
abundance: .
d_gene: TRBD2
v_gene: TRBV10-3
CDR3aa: CASSSDPSVPGLAGGRVYEQYF
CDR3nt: TGTGCCAGCAGTTCCGACCCGTCCGTCCCGGGACTAGCGGGAGGGAGAGTCTACGAGCAGTACTTC

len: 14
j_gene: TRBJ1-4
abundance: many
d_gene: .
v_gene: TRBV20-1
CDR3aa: CSAFVAGMDEKLFF
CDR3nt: TGCAGTGCTTTTGTGGCAGGCATGGATGAAAAACTGTTTTTT

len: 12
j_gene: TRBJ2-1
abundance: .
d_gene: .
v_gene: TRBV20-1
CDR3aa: CSARSWGDEQFF
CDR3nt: TGCAGTGCTAGATCGTGGGGGGATGAGCAGTTCTTC

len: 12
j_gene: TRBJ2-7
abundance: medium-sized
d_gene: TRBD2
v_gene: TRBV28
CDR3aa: CASSLGEGEQYF
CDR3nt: TGTGCCAGCAGTTTAGGGGAGGGCGAGCAGTACTTC

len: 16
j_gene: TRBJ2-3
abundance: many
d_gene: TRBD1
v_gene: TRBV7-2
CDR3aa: CASSHRQGVSTDTQYF
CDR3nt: TGTGCCAGCAGCCATCGACAGGGGGTTAGTACAGATACGCAGTATTTT

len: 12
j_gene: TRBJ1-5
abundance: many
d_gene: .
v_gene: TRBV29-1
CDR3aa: CSVGQFNQPQHF
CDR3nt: TGCAGCGTTGGTCAGTTCAATCAGCCCCAGCATTTT

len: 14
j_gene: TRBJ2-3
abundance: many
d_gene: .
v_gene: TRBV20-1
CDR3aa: CSASPSWSTDTQYF
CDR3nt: TGCAGTGCTAGTCCTAGCTGGAGCACAGATACGCAGTATTTT

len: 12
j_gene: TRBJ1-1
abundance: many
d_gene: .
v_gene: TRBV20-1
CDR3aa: CSVWAGHTEAFF
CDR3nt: TGCAGTGTCTGGGCAGGGCACACTGAAGCTTTCTTT

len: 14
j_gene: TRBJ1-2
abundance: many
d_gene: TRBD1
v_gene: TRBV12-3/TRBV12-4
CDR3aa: CASNPSGTVYGYTF
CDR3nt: TGTGCCAGCAACCCCTCCGGGACAGTCTATGGCTACACCTTC

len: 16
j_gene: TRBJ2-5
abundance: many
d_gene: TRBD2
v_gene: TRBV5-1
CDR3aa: CASSLGTTSGRETQYF
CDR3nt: TGCGCCAGCAGCTTGGGAACTACTAGCGGGAGGGAGACCCAGTACTTC

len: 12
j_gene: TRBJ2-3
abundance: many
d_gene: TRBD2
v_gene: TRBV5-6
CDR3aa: CASSGGGDTQYF
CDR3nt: TGTGCCAGCTCGGGCGGGGGAGATACGCAGTATTTT

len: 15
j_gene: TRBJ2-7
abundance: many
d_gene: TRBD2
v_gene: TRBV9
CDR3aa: CASSPRASGGYEQYF
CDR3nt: TGTGCCAGCAGCCCCCGGGCTAGCGGGGGCTACGAGCAGTACTTC

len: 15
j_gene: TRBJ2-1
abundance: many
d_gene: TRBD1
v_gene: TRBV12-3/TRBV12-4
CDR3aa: CASSQDRGRYNEQFF
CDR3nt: TGTGCCAGCAGTCAAGACAGGGGGCGGTACAATGAGCAGTTCTTC

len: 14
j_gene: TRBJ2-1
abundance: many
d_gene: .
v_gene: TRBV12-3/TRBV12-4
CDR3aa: CASSLGSTIGEQFF
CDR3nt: TGTGCCAGCAGTTTGGGGAGTACAATTGGTGAGCAGTTCTTC

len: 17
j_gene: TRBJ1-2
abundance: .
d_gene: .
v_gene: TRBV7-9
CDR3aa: CASSLLPTEASHYGYTF
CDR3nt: TGTGCCAGCAGCTTACTCCCGACAGAGGCATCCCACTATGGCTACACCTTC

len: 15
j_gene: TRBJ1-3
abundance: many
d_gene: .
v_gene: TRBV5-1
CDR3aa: CASSLAGQSGNTIYF
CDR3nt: TGCGCCAGCAGCTTGGCCGGGCAATCTGGAAACACCATATATTTT

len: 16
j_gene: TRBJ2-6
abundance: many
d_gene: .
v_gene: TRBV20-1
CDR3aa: CSAIGWAGPGANVLTF
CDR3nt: TGCAGTGCTATTGGGTGGGCCGGACCTGGGGCCAACGTCCTGACTTTC

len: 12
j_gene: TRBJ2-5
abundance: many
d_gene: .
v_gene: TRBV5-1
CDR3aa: CASSLSLETQYF
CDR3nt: TGCGCCAGCAGCTTGTCATTAGAGACCCAGTACTTC

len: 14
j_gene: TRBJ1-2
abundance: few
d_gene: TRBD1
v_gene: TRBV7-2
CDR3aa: CASSSTRQGDGYTF
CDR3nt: TGTGCCAGCAGCTCGACGCGACAGGGAGATGGCTACACCTTC

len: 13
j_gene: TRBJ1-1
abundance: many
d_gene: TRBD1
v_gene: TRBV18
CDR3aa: CASSTGQGGEAFF
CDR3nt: TGTGCCAGCTCAACGGGACAGGGGGGAGAAGCTTTCTTT

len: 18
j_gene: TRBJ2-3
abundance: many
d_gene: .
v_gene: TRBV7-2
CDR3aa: CASSPSRGRSPSTDTQYF
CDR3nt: TGTGCCAGCAGCCCGAGTAGGGGGAGGTCACCCAGCACAGATACGCAGTATTTT

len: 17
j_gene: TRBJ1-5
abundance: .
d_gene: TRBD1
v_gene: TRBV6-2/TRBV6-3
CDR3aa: CASSYNPGGSGNQPQNF
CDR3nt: TGTGCCAGCAGTTACAACCCAGGGGGGTCCGGCAATCAGCCCCAGAATTTT

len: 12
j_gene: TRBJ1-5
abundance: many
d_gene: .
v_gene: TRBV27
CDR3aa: CASSRKDQPQHF
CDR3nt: TGTGCCAGCAGTCGAAAGGATCAGCCCCAGCATTTT

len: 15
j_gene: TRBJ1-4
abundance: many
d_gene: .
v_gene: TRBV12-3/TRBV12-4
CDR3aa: CASSDRTGSGEKLFF
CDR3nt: TGTGCCAGCAGTGATAGAACCGGCAGCGGTGAAAAACTGTTTTTT

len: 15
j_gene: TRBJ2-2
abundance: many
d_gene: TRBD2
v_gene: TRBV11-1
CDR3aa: CASSLRLAGGPELFF
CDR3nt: TGTGCCAGCAGCCTACGACTAGCGGGAGGGCCGGAGCTGTTTTTT

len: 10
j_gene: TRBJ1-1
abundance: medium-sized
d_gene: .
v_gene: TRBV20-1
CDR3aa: CSARLGLAFF
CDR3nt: TGCAGTGCTAGATTAGGGTTGGCTTTCTTT

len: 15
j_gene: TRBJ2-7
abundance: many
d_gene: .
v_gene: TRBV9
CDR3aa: CASSVGQTSIYEQYF
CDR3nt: TGTGCCAGCAGCGTAGGACAAACCTCCATCTACGAGCAGTACTTC

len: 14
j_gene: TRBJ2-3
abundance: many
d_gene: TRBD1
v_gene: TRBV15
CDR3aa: CATSIGQGTDTQYF
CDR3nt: TGTGCCACCAGCATAGGACAGGGAACAGATACGCAGTATTTT

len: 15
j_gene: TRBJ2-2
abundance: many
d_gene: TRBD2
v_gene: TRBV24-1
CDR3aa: CATSDPGGGTGELFF
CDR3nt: TGTGCCACCAGTGACCCGGGCGGGGGCACCGGGGAGCTGTTTTTT

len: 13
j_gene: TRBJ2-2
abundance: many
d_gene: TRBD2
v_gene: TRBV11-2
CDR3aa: CASRRLAAGELFF
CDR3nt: TGTGCCAGCAGGCGACTAGCGGCCGGGGAGCTGTTTTTT

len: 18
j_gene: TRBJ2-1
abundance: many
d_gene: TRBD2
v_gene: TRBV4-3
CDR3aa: CASSQELASGARYNEQFF
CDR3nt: TGCGCCAGCAGCCAAGAGTTGGCTAGCGGGGCGCGCTACAATGAGCAGTTCTTC

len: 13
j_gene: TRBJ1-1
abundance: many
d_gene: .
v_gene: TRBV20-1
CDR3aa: CSAPGDLTAEAFF
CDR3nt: TGCAGTGCCCCGGGGGACCTGACGGCTGAAGCTTTCTTT

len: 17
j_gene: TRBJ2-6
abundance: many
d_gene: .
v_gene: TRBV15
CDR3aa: CATSKSQAISGANVLTF
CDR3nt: TGTGCCACCAGCAAGTCACAGGCCATCTCTGGGGCCAACGTCCTGACTTTC

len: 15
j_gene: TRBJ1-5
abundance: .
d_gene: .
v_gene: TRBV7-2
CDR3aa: CASSLARASNQPQHF
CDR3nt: TGTGCCAGCAGCTTAGCGCGGGCGTCCAATCAGCCCCAGCATTTT

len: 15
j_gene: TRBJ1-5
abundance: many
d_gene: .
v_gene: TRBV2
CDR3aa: CASSGLNRANQPQHF
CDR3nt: TGTGCCAGCAGTGGTCTCAACAGGGCAAATCAGCCCCAGCATTTT

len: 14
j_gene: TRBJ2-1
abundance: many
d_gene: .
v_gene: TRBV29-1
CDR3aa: CSVEGDLTYNEQFF
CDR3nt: TGCAGCGTTGAGGGGGACTTGACCTACAATGAGCAGTTCTTC

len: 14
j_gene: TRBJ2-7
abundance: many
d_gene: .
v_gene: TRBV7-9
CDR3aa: CASSLQGGSYEQYF
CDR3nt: TGTGCCAGCAGCTTACAGGGAGGCTCCTACGAGCAGTACTTC

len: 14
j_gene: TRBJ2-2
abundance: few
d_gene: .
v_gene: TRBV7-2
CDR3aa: CASSSGPNTGELFF
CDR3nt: TGTGCCAGCAGCTCGGGACCCAACACCGGGGAGCTGTTTTTT

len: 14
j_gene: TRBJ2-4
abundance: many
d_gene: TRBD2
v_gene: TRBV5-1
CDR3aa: CASSLEVAGNIQYF
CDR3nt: TGCGCCAGCAGCTTGGAGGTAGCGGGAAACATTCAGTACTTC

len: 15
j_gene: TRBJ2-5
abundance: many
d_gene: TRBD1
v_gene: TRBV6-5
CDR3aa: CASRSRPGGQETQYF
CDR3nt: TGTGCCAGCAGGTCTAGGCCAGGGGGACAAGAGACCCAGTACTTC

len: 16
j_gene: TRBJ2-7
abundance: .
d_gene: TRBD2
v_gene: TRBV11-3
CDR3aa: CANSLAPAGGGYEQYF
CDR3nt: TGTGCCAACAGCTTAGCCCCAGCGGGAGGAGGTTACGAGCAGTACTTC

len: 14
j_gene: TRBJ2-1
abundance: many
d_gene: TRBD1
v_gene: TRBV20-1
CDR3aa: CSARSLQGLDEQFF
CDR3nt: TGCAGTGCTAGATCACTACAGGGGCTCGATGAGCAGTTCTTC

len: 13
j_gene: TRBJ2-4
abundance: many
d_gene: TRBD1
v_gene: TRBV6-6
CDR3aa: CASRPDRGNIQYF
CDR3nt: TGTGCCAGCAGACCGGACAGGGGAAACATTCAGTACTTC

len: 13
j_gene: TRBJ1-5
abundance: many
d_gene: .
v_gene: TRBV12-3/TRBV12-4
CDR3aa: CASSLAEGQPQHF
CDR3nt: TGTGCCAGCAGTTTAGCGGAGGGTCAGCCCCAGCATTTT

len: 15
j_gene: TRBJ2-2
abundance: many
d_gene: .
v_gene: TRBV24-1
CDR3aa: CATSEGGREAGELFF
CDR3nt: TGTGCCACCAGTGAAGGAGGGCGGGAAGCCGGGGAGCTGTTTTTT

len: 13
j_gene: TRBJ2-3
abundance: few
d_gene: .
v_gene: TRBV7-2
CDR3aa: CASSPHREDTQYF
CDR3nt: TGTGCCAGCAGCCCCCACAGGGAAGATACGCAGTATTTT